Listed below are T cell receptor beta chains from one sample, sequenced in a study of T cell repertoires in cytomegalovirus infection. Their specific antigens are unknown. One entry per CDR3 protein results from TCRdb running MiXCR on the reads. The table lists 700,000 to 900,000 distinct CDR3 sequences, 25% to 35% of them singletons. The specimen was cultured CD8+ T cells from PBMCs, collected from culture after CMV antigen stimulation. All receptors derive from a human donor in good health (CMV status not recorded). Some clones in this sample may be carry-over from other donors' samples. The CDR3 runs from the conserved cysteine through the conserved F or W. Fields, in order: J gene, CDR3 length, V gene, clone size, D gene, CDR3 protein, CDR3 DNA. D genes are given only for firm matches. Not every row has a clone size; where given, it reads once, few, many or a size class.

TRBJ2-7	17	TRBV18	NA	TRBD1	CASLPTSGTGGGYEQYF	TGTGCCAGCCTTCCCACCTCCGGGACAGGGGGTGGTTACGAGCAGTACTTC
TRBJ1-6	15	TRBV5-6	few	NA	CASSFGVSLNSPLHF	TGTGCCAGCAGCTTTGGAGTCAGCTTAAATTCACCCCTCCACTTT
TRBJ1-5	12	TRBV7-9	NA	NA	CASSFLGQPQHF	TGTGCCAGCAGCTTCCTAGGTCAGCCCCAGCATTTT
TRBJ2-5	16	TRBV10-3	NA	NA	CAISENKIARGETQYF	TGTGCCATCAGTGAGAATAAAATCGCCCGAGGAGAGACCCAGTACTTC
TRBJ2-5	16	TRBV19	few	NA	CASSIPFEGRGETQYF	TGTGCCAGTAGTATCCCCTTCGAGGGGCGTGGAGAGACCCAGTACTTC
TRBJ2-1	16	TRBV7-3	few	NA	CASSHVDGMDVPEQFF	TGTGCCAGCAGTCACGTAGATGGTATGGATGTCCCCGAGCAGTTCTTC
TRBJ1-6	16	TRBV7-6	many	TRBD1	CASSLRETGDNSPLHF	TGTGCCAGCAGCTTGCGTGAGACAGGGGATAATTCACCCCTCCACTTT
TRBJ2-1	14	TRBV20-1	few	TRBD1	CSAAGTGAYNEQFF	TGCAGTGCTGCCGGGACAGGAGCCTACAATGAGCAGTTCTTC
TRBJ2-1	14	TRBV12-3/TRBV12-4	NA	NA	CASIVGRGVDEQFF	TGTGCCAGCATTGTGGGCAGGGGGGTCGATGAGCAGTTCTTC
TRBJ1-6	16	TRBV10-3	NA	NA	CAIRTSGRSRGSPLHF	TGTGCCATCAGGACCTCTGGGCGGTCGAGGGGTTCACCCCTCCACTTT
TRBJ2-5	17	TRBV7-6	NA	NA	CASSSLPSAPPKETQYF	TGTGCCAGCAGCTCCCTCCCTTCAGCTCCCCCTAAAGAGACCCAGTACTTC
TRBJ2-5	11	TRBV12-3/TRBV12-4	NA	NA	CASRLQGPQYF	TGTGCCAGCCGACTACAGGGACCCCAGTACTTC
TRBJ2-4	14	TRBV7-4	many	NA	CASSLAEPKNIQYF	TGTGCCAGCAGCTTGGCAGAACCCAAAAACATTCAGTACTTC
TRBJ1-1	13	TRBV4-1	NA	NA	CASSQDLFTEAFF	TGCGCCAGCAGCCAAGATCTGTTCACTGAAGCTTTCTTT
TRBJ2-7	16	TRBV20-1	NA	TRBD2	CSASTWTSGGRYEQYF	TGCAGTGCTTCCACCTGGACTAGCGGGGGAAGGTACGAGCAGTACTTC
TRBJ2-2	12	TRBV29-1	NA	TRBD1	CSGTGDTGELFF	TGCAGCGGGACAGGGGACACCGGGGAGCTGTTTTTT